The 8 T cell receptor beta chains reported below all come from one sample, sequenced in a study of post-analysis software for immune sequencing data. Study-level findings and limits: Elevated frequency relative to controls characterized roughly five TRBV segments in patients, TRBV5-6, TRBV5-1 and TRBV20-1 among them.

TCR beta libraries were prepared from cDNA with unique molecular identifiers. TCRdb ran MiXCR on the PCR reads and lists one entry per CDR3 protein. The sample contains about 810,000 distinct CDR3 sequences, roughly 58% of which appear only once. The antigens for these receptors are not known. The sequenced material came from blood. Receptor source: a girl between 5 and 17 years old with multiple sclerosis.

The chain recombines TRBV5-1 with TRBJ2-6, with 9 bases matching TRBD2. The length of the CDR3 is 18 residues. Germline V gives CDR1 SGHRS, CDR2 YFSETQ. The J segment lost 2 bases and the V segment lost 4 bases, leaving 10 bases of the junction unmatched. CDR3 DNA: TGCGCCAGCAGCGACTTTAGCGGGAGAACTACTGGGGCCAACGTCCTGACTTTC. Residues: CASSDFSGRTTGANVLTF.

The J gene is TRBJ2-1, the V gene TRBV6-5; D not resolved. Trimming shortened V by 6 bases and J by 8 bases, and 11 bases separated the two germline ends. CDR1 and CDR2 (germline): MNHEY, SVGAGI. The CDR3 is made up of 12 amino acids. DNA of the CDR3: TGTGCCAGCAGCCCGTCGTGGGATGAGCAGTTCTTC. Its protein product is CASSPSWDEQFF.

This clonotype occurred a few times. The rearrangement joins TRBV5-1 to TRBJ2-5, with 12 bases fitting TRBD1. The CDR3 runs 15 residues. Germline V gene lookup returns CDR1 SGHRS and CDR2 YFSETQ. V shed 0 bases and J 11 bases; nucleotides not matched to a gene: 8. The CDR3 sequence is CASSLAGTGGEEQYF. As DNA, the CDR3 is TGCGCCAGCAGCTTGGCCGGGACAGGGGGCGAGGAGCAGTACTTC. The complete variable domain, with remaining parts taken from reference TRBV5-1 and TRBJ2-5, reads KAGVTQTPRYLIKTRGQQVTLSCSPISGHRSVSWYQQTPGQGLQFLFEYFSETQRNKGNFPGRFSGRQFSNSRSEMNVSTLELGDSALYLCASSLAGTGGEEQYFGPGTRLLVL.

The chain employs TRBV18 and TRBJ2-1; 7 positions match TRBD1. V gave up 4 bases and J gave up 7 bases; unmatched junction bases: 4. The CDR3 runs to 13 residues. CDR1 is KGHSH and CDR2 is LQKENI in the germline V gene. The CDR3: CASSRAQGNEQFF. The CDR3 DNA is TGTGCCAGCTCACGTGCACAGGGGAATGAGCAGTTCTTC.

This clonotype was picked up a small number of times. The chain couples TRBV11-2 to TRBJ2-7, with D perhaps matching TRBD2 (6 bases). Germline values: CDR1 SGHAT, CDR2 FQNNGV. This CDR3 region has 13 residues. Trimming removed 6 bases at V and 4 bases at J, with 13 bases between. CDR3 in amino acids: CASRIHGGYEQYF. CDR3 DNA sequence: TGTGCCAGCAGGATCCACGGGGGATACGAGCAGTACTTC.

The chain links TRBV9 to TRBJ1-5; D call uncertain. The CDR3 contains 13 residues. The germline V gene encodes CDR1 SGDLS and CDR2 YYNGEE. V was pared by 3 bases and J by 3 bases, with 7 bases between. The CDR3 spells CASSALDNQPQHF. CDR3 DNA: TGTGCCAGCAGCGCACTAGACAATCAGCCCCAGCATTTT. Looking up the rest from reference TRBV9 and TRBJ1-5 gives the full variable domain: DSGVTQTPKHLITATGQRVTLRCSPRSGDLSVYWYQQSLDQGLQFLIQYYNGEERAKGNILERFSAQQFPDLHSELNLSSLELGDSALYFCASSALDNQPQHFGDGTRLSIL.

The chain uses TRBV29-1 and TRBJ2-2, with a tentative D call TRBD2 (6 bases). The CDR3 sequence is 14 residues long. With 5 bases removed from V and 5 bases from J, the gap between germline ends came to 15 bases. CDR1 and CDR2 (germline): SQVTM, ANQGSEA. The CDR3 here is CSVMSRGRTGELFF. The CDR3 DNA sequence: TGCAGCGTTATGTCTCGGGGGAGAACCGGGGAGCTGTTTTTT.

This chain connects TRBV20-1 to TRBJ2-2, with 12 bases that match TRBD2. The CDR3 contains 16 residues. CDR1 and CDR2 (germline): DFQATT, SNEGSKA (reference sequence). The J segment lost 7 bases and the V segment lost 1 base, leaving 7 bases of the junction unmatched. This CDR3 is CSARGVTSGRHGELFF. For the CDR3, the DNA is TGCAGTGCTAGAGGGGTGACTAGCGGGAGACACGGGGAGCTGTTTTTT.